The subject of this entry is one TCR beta chain. The data stem from a study of CD4+ T cells in melanoma. CDR1 and CDR2 from the germline V gene are KGHSH and LQKENI. Deletions cut 6 bases from V and 7 bases from J, with 16 bases between. The CDR3 is made up of 14 amino acids. The method was immunoSEQ multiplex PCR; TCRdb's version includes in-frame clones alone and lacks a portion of them. The data show more than 110,000 clones, roughly 91% seen once. The chain joins TRBV18 to TRBJ2-4; weak D call: TRBD2 (6 bases). This TCR derives from a human donor with melanoma. CDR3 amino acids: CASSPLAGGNIQYF. The DNA of the CDR3 is TGTGCCAGCTCCCCCCTTGCTGGGGGGAACATTCAGTACTTC.